This T cell receptor (beta chain) was recovered during a study of blood T cell repertoires in COVID-19. Looking at the study overall: Sites across the United States, Italy and Spain contributed samples from acute and convalescent COVID-19. The cDNA or gDNA used as material had been derived from T cells, B-cell-depleted T cells, or PBMCs.

V shed 5 bases and J shed 0 bases, with 11 bases lying between them. The germline gives CDR1 MNHEY, CDR2 SMNVEV (reference sequence). The CDR3 has 15 amino acids. Using immunoSEQ multiplex PCR, the repertoire was profiled, and TCRdb retains in-frame clones only, with some absent. The sample includes 250,000 to 350,000 clones, approximately 83% seen only once; the top ten take around 4.5%. The sample taken for sequencing was PBMCs or T cells enriched from blood (not recorded which). The V call is TRBV27, the J call TRBJ2-4; D perhaps matches TRBD2 (5 bases). The TCR was taken from a woman younger than 45 who had recovered from COVID-19. The CDR3 coding sequence is TGTGCCAGCAGTGGTCTAGCCATAGCCAAAAACATTCAGTACTTC. Translating gives CASSGLAIAKNIQYF.